This passage covers 19 T cell receptor beta chains from one sample sequenced in a study of T cell responses to AZD1222 COVID-19 vaccine. The data were produced by immunoSEQ multiplex PCR, yet TCRdb's version contains in-frame clones alone and is incomplete. The sample includes 100,000 to 150,000 clones, about 90% of them seen just once. The specimen was peripheral blood, collected on day 0 of MenACWY control vaccination. These receptors all come from an adult in good health.

This sequence joins TRBV28 and TRBJ1-1; no clear D. The CDR3 extends over 15 amino acids. Germline V gene lookup returns CDR1 MDHEN and CDR2 SYDVKM. The V end was cut by 4 bases, the J end by 4 bases, with 16 bases between. The CDR3 DNA reads TGTGCCAGCAGTTCCGGGAGGCCCCTCGGCACTGAAGCTTTCTTT. It codes for CASSSGRPLGTEAFF.

The chain is built from TRBV3-1 (or the pseudogene TRBV3-2) and TRBJ1-2; D remains unclear. The CDR3 runs to 13 residues. The germline V and J ends were trimmed by 1 base and 4 bases, with 7 bases remaining between them. CDR1 and CDR2 from the germline V gene are LGHDT and YNNKEL (reference sequence). CDR3 sequence: CASSQGGFYGYTF. As DNA, the CDR3 is TGTGCCAGCAGCCAAGGGGGTTTCTATGGCTACACCTTC.

The J gene is TRBJ1-6, the V gene TRBV4-2; 10 bases align to TRBD1. The CDR3 is 16 amino acids. With 4 bases clipped from V and 9 bases from J, the junction kept 9 bases outside the gene matches. Germline values: CDR1 LGHNA, CDR2 YNFKEQ. The CDR3 spells CASSRTRQGAISPLHF. CDR3 DNA: TGTGCCAGCAGCCGAACCCGACAGGGGGCGATTTCACCCCTCCACTTT.

The chain recombines TRBV6-5 with TRBJ2-1; D possibly corresponds to TRBD2 (6 bases). Germline CDR1 MNHEY, CDR2 SVGAGI. The germline V and J ends were trimmed by 6 bases and 0 bases, with 12 bases remaining between them. This CDR3 comprises 15 residues. In DNA, the CDR3 is TGTGCCAGCAGCCGGGACTTTAGCTCCTACAATGAGCAGTTCTTC. Encoded protein: CASSRDFSSYNEQFF.

The chain couples TRBV4-2 to TRBJ2-3; 15 bases are a match to TRBD2. Germline CDR1 reads LGHNA; CDR2 reads YNFKEQ. Trimming took 5 bases from V and 4 from J; bases not matched to a gene: 13. There are 19 residues in the CDR3. CDR3 nucleotides: TGTGCCAGCAGCAGCGGAATTGGACTAGCGGGAGGGCTGGCAGATACGCAGTATTTT. It is translated as CASSSGIGLAGGLADTQYF.

The chain carries TRBV14 and TRBJ2-1; the D call may be TRBD1 or TRBD2 (5 bases each). The germline gives CDR1 SGHDN, CDR2 FVKESK. V lost 4 bases, J lost 0 bases, and 19 bases lay in between. The CDR3 contains 18 residues. The CDR3 reads CASSPMVLGASSYNEQFF. The CDR3 DNA reads TGTGCCAGCAGCCCAATGGTACTCGGGGCGAGCTCCTACAATGAGCAGTTCTTC.

The chain is built from TRBV2 and TRBJ1-1; D unresolved. Deletions cut 7 bases from V and 0 bases from J, with 12 bases between. The CDR3 is made up of 14 amino acids. Germline V lookup: CDR1 SNHLY, CDR2 FYNNEI. The CDR3 loop is CASTVGFMNTEAFF. CDR3 sequence (DNA): TGTGCCAGCACCGTAGGATTCATGAACACTGAAGCTTTCTTT.

This clone was counted a single time. V and J are TRBV6-6 and TRBJ2-1; D is unclear. Germline V gene lookup returns CDR1 MNHNY and CDR2 SVGAGI (reference sequence). CDR3 length equals 11 residues. With 5 bases removed from V and 6 bases from J, the gap between germline ends came to 5 bases. The CDR3 coding sequence is TGTGCCAGCAGTGTCGGCAATGAGCAGTTCTTC. Amino acids: CASSVGNEQFF.

This clone was detected only once. Distinct nucleotide sequences in the sample also encode this CDR3. This chain links TRBV2 with TRBJ2-2; D call uncertain. The length of the CDR3 is 11 residues. Deletions cut 7 bases from V and 6 bases from J, with 6 bases between. CDR1 is SNHLY, CDR2 FYNNEI, per germline. The CDR3 loop is CASTPAGELFF. The CDR3 bases are TGTGCCAGCACGCCGGCCGGGGAGCTGTTTTTT.

V usage is TRBV5-6 and J usage is TRBJ2-2; 12 positions agree with TRBD1. Unmatched junction bases numbered 5, after V lost 4 bases and J lost 4 bases. This CDR3 spans 16 amino acids. From germline, CDR1 is SGHDT and CDR2 YYEEEE. The CDR3: CASSLRDRGRTGELFF. In DNA form, the CDR3 reads TGTGCCAGCAGCCTCCGGGACAGGGGGCGCACCGGGGAGCTGTTTTTT.

A word on this clone: The sample holds other DNA sequences that translate to the same CDR3. The rearrangement links TRBV15 to TRBJ2-7, with 8 bases that match TRBD1. The CDR3 consists of 19 residues. The V and J ends lost 1 base and 5 bases, in that order; junction bases with no gene match: 19. Germline CDR1 reads LNHNV; CDR2 reads YYDKDF (reference sequence). CDR3 nucleotides: TGTGCCACCAGCAGAGGCGTAGGGCGGACAGGGCCTCTCGGGGACGAGCAGTACTTC. Translating it yields CATSRGVGRTGPLGDEQYF.

The chain uses TRBV29-1 and TRBJ2-5; 13 nucleotides align to TRBD2. The CDR3 consists of 14 residues. Germline assignment: CDR1 SQVTM and CDR2 ANQGSEA. Unmatched junction bases numbered 6, after V lost 7 bases and J lost 4 bases. The CDR3 loop reads CSAPGLAGSETQYF. In DNA, the CDR3 is TGCAGCGCCCCGGGACTAGCGGGATCAGAGACCCAGTACTTC.

This clone was counted once. The rearrangement joins TRBV7-2 to TRBJ2-2; 7 nucleotides match TRBD2. Trimming cost V 7 bases and J 1 base; bases outside gene matches: 9. The CDR3 totals 16 residues. CDR1 and CDR2 (germline): SGHTA, FQGNSA. This CDR3 reads CASNIGLAVNTGELFF. The CDR3 region has the DNA TGTGCCAGCAACATAGGGCTAGCGGTGAACACCGGGGAGCTGTTTTTT.

The chain employs TRBV5-4 and TRBJ2-5; TRBD2 aligns across 7 bases. Germline CDR1 and CDR2: SGHNT and YYREEE (reference sequence). V dropped 0 bases and J dropped 1; count of bases not matched to a gene: 6. The CDR3 is made up of 16 amino acids. The CDR3 loop is CASSLGSGSPQETQYF. CDR3 DNA: TGTGCCAGCAGCTTGGGTAGCGGGTCCCCCCAAGAGACCCAGTACTTC.

V and J are TRBV18 and TRBJ2-2, with a weak D call TRBD2 (6 bases). CDR1 KGHSH and CDR2 LQKENI come from the germline V gene. CDR3 size: 16 residues. The V end was cut by 2 bases, the J end by 4 bases, with 14 bases between. The CDR3 DNA sequence: TGTGCCAGCTCACCAGGGGAAAAGCGGGTCACCGGGGAGCTGTTTTTT. Protein product: CASSPGEKRVTGELFF.

This clone has a single count. The gene calls are TRBV16 and TRBJ2-7; 8 bases align to TRBD2. Germline V gene lookup returns CDR1 KGHSY and CDR2 FQNENV. This CDR3 region has 14 residues. With V trimmed by 2 bases and J by 3 bases, 3 bases remained unmatched. The CDR3 reads CASSQPLAGYEQYV. The CDR3 nucleotides read TGTGCCAGCAGCCAACCCCTAGCGGGCTACGAGCAGTACGTC.

The chain joins TRBV15 to TRBJ2-5; 7 bases fit TRBD2. The germline gives CDR1 LNHNV, CDR2 YYDKDF (reference sequence). Trimming cost V 2 bases and J 0 bases; bases outside gene matches: 6. The CDR3 is made up of 16 amino acids. The CDR3 is CATSRLGLTNQETQYF. CDR3 sequence (DNA): TGTGCCACCAGCAGATTGGGACTAACCAACCAAGAGACCCAGTACTTC.

This clone has more than one count but fewer than ten. The chain is built from TRBV3-1 (or the pseudogene TRBV3-2) and TRBJ2-6, with 7 bases fitting TRBD1. Trimming cost V 8 bases and J 0 bases; bases outside gene matches: 7. Germline loops: CDR1 LGHDT, CDR2 YNNKEL (reference sequence). This CDR3 has 16 residues. The CDR3 reads CASRGQVVSGANVLTF. For the CDR3, the DNA is TGTGCCAGCCGTGGACAGGTTGTCTCTGGGGCCAACGTCCTGACTTTC.

A single count supports this clone. The chain uses TRBV30 and TRBJ2-3, with TRBD2 identical over 16 bases. Per the germline V gene, CDR1 is GTSNPN and CDR2 is SVGIG (reference sequence). This CDR3 spans 16 amino acids. J was trimmed by 4 bases and V by 2 bases; bases with no gene match: 3. CDR3 sequence (DNA): TGTGCCTGGAGTAGGGGACTAGCGGGAGGGGCAGATACGCAGTATTTT. It specifies CAWSRGLAGGADTQYF.